The sample holds many counts of the clone carrying this TCR beta chain. Its antigen is undetermined. 5'-RACE, quantitative and with molecular barcodes, yielded the TCR beta libraries. TCRdb re-analysed the 5' RACE reads in MiXCR, keeping a single row per CDR3 protein. This sample has about 400,000 distinct CDR3 sequences, with about 20% found just once. Germline V gives CDR1 SQVTM, CDR2 ANQGSEA. V was trimmed by 5 bases and J by 4 bases, leaving 12 bases between them. The length of the CDR3 is 13 residues. This record comes from a study of CD8 T cells in ankylosing spondylitis. Whole-study results and caveats: Relatively scarce in peripheral blood, disease-linked clones were CD8+. A TCR beta motif of eight or nine highly homologous variants seemed to mark ankylosing spondylitis blood. Previous work reported some of these motif variants in the synovial fluid and blood of reactive arthritis.

The clonotype originates from a male donor with ankylosing spondylitis. Sequenced material: blood, either unsorted or a sorted T cell fraction (not recorded which). The chain carries TRBV29-1 and TRBJ2-1, with D possibly matching TRBD2 (6 bases). The CDR3 DNA is TGCAGCGTTCCTAAGGAGGGTTACAATGAGCAGTTCTTC. This gives the protein CSVPKEGYNEQFF.